The table lists the clone carrying this TCR beta chain with many counts. Its antigen is currently unknown. V was shortened by 1 base and J by 6 bases, with 11 bases between the two germline ends. From germline, CDR1 is SGHKS and CDR2 YYEKEE (reference sequence). The CDR3 is 14 residues long. TCRdb ran MiXCR on the reads and lists one entry per CDR3 protein. The sample has about 400,000 distinct CDR3 sequences, 15% to 20% seen once. The sample is drawn from a study of T cell repertoires in cytomegalovirus infection. Study-level information: TCR beta signatures that were public indicated CMV infection and matching HLA type. Overall study results and limits: Using cumulative public TCR beta family frequency, the authors identified those who carried CMV together with the relevant HLA. Ex vivo, HLA-C-restricted CMV-specific TCR beta clonotypes prevailed over the rest of the response.

Sequencing was done on a sample of PBMCs. This sequence was found in a human donor in good health (CMV status not recorded). Some clones in this sample may be carry-over from other donors' samples. The gene calls are TRBV5-5 and TRBJ2-1, with D possibly TRBD1 on 5 matching bases. CDR3 region: CASSLFRVGNEQFF. For the CDR3, the DNA is TGTGCCAGCAGCTTGTTCAGGGTCGGCAATGAGCAGTTCTTC.